This T cell receptor (beta chain) stems from a study of breast tumors, draining lymph nodes, adjacent tissues (dated by TCRdb to 2015 to 2016). Study-wide context: Breast cancer patients provided tumor, adjacent nontumor tissue and axillary lymph nodes, and the study compared the TCR beta repertoires across these three sources. The study aimed to assess the relationships and possible T-cell exchange between tumor, surrounding tissue and draining lymph node repertoires in human breast cancer.

A note on this clonotype: There is no known antigen for this receptor. The input lacks base qualities; no much larger clone sits a single base away.

Beyond this particular receptor, the publication reports: In luminal-like breast cancer, tumor and nontumor tissue repertoires resembled each other significantly more than in basal-like breast cancer. Tumors showed preferential V and J gene usage, and their T-cell repertoire diversity fell below that of lymph nodes yet above that of nontumor tissue. The data were judged consistent with most tumor T cells deriving from the lymph node and then expanding within tumor tissue. Rather than being directly demonstrated, the conclusion that tumor T cells originate in lymph nodes was presented as consistent with a hypothesis.

As encoded in the germline V gene, CDR1 is SGDLS while CDR2 is YYNGEE. Inclusive of the bounding cysteine and phenylalanine, the CDR3 is 15 residues long. Only the CDR3 portion is preserved as DNA: 45 bases, with reading frame beginning at the first base. Trimming removed 2 bases from V and 0 bases from J, leaving 9 bases between the germline ends. The sequencer listed for this sample is Illumina HiSeq 2000. Multiplex PCR amplification was used to build the TCR beta chain libraries. The amplified TCR beta chain products were analyzed by high-throughput sequencing. Through fastp at Q25 and MiXCR, TCRdb rebuilt clones from the public reads, retaining in-frame beta chains. Every entry covers one CDR3 protein and lists the most common genes and DNA from its rows. The sample includes roughly 70,000 distinct CDR3 sequences, with approximately 40% observed a single time. Roughly 8.1% of the sample rests with the top ten.

The chain couples TRBV9 to TRBJ2-1; the D segment could be TRBD2, given 6 matching bases. The receptor comes from a female donor with breast cancer. Some clones in this sample may be carry-over from other donors' samples. The source material was breast tumor tissue. CDR3 loop: CASSVTGSSYNEQFF. DNA sequence: TGTGCCAGCAGCGTCACCGGGAGCTCCTACAATGAGCAGTTCTTC.